This T cell receptor beta chain is from a study of OX40 agonist ivuxolimab in advanced cancers. Describing the broader study: Ivuxolimab was a fully human IgG2 agonistic monoclonal antibody targeting the costimulatory receptor OX40 (CD134). Intravenous ivuxolimab was administered to patients every 2 weeks at six dose levels: 0.01, 0.1, 0.3, 1.5, 3 and 10 mg/kg. Among the approximately 50 dose-escalation patients, around 20 had hepatocellular carcinoma, approximately 15 melanoma, 9 renal cell carcinoma and 9 head and neck cancer. The dose-escalation cohort was roughly 83% male with a mean age of 60 years, ranging from 23 to 79. Prior anti-PD-1, anti-PD-L1 or anti-CTLA-4 therapy was permitted, and 35% to 40% of dose-escalation patients had received checkpoint inhibitors. Partial responses occurred in three dose-escalation patients, of whom one had hepatocellular carcinoma and two had cutaneous melanoma. Peripheral TCRbeta sequencing was intended to test whether TCR sequence diversity was altered and clonal T-cell expansion was caused by ivuxolimab. The paper describes the monotherapy dose-escalation part (N = 52 patients) of the phase I trial of ivuxolimab.

According to the germline V gene, CDR1 reads MNHNS and CDR2 reads SASEGT. Here V drops 6 bases and J drops 4 bases, and the junction holds 10 bases not matched to any gene. The cysteine opens and the phenylalanine closes a CDR3 of 15 amino acids. CDR3 DNA is the only sequence kept; it has 45 bases, read in frame from the first base. For sequencing of the TCRbeta CDR3 region, genomic DNA was extracted from the sorted cells. The immunoSEQ Assay was used for sequencing of TCRbeta CDR3 regions. TCRdb retrieved this table from immuneACCESS and kept in-frame rearrangements only. Not all clones are present; in checked studies, unresolved V genes account for under half, and no reason is known for the remainder. Here the sample has tens of thousands of clones; approximately 80% occur a single time. Under 3% of the sample belongs to the ten largest clones. What the research found in general, with its limitations: In the 0.1-3.0 mg/kg groups, partial responders had among the lowest normalized peripheral clonal expansion, particularly in CD8+ T cells. After ivuxolimab, more expanded clones were found on average in CD8+ T cells than in CD4+ T cells. Which antigens the clonally expanded peripheral T cells were specific for was not determined. At doses of 0.1 to 3.0 mg/kg, clonal expansion of both CD4+ and CD8+ T cells in blood was seen between baseline and week 6. Low levels of normalized T-cell clonal expansion were also seen in some patients who did not respond.

Note on this clone: The antigen it recognizes is unknown. No qualities accompany the bases; no much larger clone lies one base away.

The trial excluded patients who had a history of autoimmune disease or who were on systemic immunosuppression. Peripheral blood for TCR sequencing was collected from all dose cohorts at baseline, on cycle 4 day 1, and on cycle 7 day 1. The samples were taken from a phase I, first-in-human, multicenter, open-label dose-escalation trial of ivuxolimab. Adults with locally advanced or metastatic melanoma, renal cell, hepatocellular, or head and neck squamous cell carcinoma were enrolled in the trial. Before TCR sequencing, CD4+ T cells and CD8+ T cells were sorted from peripheral blood as separate populations.

This material consisted of CD4+ or CD8+ T cells sorted from blood, taken in a trial of the OX40 agonist ivuxolimab. The sequence was collected from an adult with an advanced solid tumor such as melanoma, head and neck, liver or kidney cancer. The chain was built from TRBV6-1 and TRBJ2-5, with 8 bases matching TRBD1. This receptor carries the CDR3 CASSQGQGYTETQYF. The bases read TGTGCCAGCAGCCAAGGACAGGGCTATACAGAGACCCAGTACTTC.